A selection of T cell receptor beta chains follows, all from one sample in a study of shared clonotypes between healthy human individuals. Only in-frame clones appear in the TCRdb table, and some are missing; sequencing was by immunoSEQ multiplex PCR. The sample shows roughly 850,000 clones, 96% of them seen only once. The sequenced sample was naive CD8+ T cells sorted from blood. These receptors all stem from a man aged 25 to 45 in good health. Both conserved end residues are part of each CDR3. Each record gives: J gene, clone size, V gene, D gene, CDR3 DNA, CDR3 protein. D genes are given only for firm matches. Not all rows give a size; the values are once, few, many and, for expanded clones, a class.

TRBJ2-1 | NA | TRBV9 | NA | TGTGCCAGCAGCGTAGTAGGGACCATTAGCTCCTACAATGAGCAGTTCTTC | CASSVVGTISSYNEQFF
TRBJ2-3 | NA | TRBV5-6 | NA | TGTGCCAGCAGCTTGGAGGCAGATACGCAGTATTTT | CASSLEADTQYF
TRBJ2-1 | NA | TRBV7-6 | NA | TGTGCCAGCAGTTCCCTTAAGGGAGAGAGCTACAATGAGCAGTTCTTC | CASSSLKGESYNEQFF
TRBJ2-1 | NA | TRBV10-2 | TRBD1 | TGCGCCAGCACCCCCGGGACAGGGGCCCACAATGAGCAGTTCTTC | CASTPGTGAHNEQFF
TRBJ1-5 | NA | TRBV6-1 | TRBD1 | TGTGCCAGCAGTGAATGGGACAGGGAGTATCAGCCCCAGCATTTT | CASSEWDREYQPQHF
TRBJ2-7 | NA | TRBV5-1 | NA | TGCGCCAGCAGCTTGTTTGTGGGCAGCTCCTACGAGCAGTACTTC | CASSLFVGSSYEQYF
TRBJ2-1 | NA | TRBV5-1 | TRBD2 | TGCGCCAGCAGCGCGACTAGCTTGAGCTCCTACAATGAGCAGTTCTTC | CASSATSLSSYNEQFF
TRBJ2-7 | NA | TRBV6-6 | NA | TGTGCCAGCCTTACGGGATATGGCGAGCAGTACTTC | CASLTGYGEQYF
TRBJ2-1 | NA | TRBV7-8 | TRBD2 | TGTGCCAGCAGGCTACTAGCGGGAACAGGGGAGGCCTACAATGAGCAGTTCTTC | CASRLLAGTGEAYNEQFF
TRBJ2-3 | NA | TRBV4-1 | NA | TGCGCCAGCAGCCAAGAGGAGAAGATTTCAGATACGCAGTATTTT | CASSQEEKISDTQYF
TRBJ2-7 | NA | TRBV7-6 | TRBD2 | TGTGCCAGCAGCTTATTAGCTAGCGGGGCTGCCTCCTACGAGCAGTACTTC | CASSLLASGAASYEQYF
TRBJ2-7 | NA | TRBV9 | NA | TGTGCCAGCGGAGGGGAACAGATCTACGAGCAGTACTTC | CASGGEQIYEQYF
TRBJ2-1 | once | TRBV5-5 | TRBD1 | TGTGCCAGCACCAGCACCGGGACAGGGGGTTCCTTTTACAATGAGCAGTTCTTC | CASTSTGTGGSFYNEQFF
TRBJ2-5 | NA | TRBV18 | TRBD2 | TGTGCCAGCTCACCACCGACTAGCGGGAGCCAGCAACAAGAGACCCAGTACTTC | CASSPPTSGSQQQETQYF
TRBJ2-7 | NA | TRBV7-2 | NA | TGTGCCAGCAGCTTTTTCGAGGGAGTAGGAACCGAGCAGTACTTC | CASSFFEGVGTEQYF
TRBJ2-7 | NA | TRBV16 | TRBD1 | TGTGCCAGCAGCCAATTGCAGGGGGCAACCTACGAGCAGTACTTC | CASSQLQGATYEQYF
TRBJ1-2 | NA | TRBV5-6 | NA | TGTGCCAGCAGCTTGTTTTCTCCCCCCCGCTACACCTTC | CASSLFSPPRYTF
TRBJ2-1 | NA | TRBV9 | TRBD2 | TGTGCCAGCAGCGTAGTCGGCCTAGCGGGAGGTAAATACAATGAGCAGTTCTTC | CASSVVGLAGGKYNEQFF
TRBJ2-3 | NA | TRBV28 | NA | TGTGCCAGCAGTTTATGGGGGACACTAGCCCCGAGGGAAGATACGCAGTATTTT | CASSLWGTLAPREDTQYF
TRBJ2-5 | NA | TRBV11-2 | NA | TGTGCCAGCAGCTTAAAAGCGCCAGCACCGACCCAGTACTTC | CASSLKAPAPTQYF
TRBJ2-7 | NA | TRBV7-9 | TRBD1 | TGTGCCAGCAGCCCAAGGACAGGGCATAAACCTTTAGCCTACGAGCAGTACTTC | CASSPRTGHKPLAYEQYF
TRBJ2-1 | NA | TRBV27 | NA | TGTGCCAGCAGTTTTGACTCCCCCAATGAGCAGTTCTTC | CASSFDSPNEQFF
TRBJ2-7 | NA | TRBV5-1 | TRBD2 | TGCGCCAGCAGCTCCGAGGGGACTACCATCGAGCAGTACTTC | CASSSEGTTIEQYF
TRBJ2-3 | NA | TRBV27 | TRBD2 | TGTGCCAGTATGTGGTTCGGGACTAGCGGGAGTCGGACAGATACGCAGTATTTT | CASMWFGTSGSRTDTQYF
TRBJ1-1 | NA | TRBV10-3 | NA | TGTGCCATCAGTGAGGGACACCTGAACACTGAAGCTTTCTTT | CAISEGHLNTEAFF
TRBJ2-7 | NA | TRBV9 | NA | TGTGCCAGCAGCGGGAGGGGCTACGAGCAGTACTTC | CASSGRGYEQYF